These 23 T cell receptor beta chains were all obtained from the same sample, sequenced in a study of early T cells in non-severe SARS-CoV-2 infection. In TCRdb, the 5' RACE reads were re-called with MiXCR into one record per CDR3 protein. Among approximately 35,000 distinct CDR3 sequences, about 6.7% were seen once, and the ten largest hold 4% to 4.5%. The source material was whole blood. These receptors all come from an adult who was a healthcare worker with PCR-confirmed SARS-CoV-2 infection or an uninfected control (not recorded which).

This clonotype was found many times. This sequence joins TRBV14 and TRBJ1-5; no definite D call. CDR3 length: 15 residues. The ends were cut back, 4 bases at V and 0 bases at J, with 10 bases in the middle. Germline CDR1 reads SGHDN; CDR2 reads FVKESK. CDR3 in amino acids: CASSLRMDSNQPQHF. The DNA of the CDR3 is TGTGCCAGCAGCCTAAGGATGGATAGCAATCAGCCCCAGCATTTT.

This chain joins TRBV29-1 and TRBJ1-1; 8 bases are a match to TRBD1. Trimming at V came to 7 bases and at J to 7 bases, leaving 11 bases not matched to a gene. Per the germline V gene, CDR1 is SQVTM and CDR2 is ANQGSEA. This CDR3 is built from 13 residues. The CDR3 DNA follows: TGCAGCGATATCAGGGGGCATGAGGGTGAAGCTTTCTTT. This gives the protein CSDIRGHEGEAFF.

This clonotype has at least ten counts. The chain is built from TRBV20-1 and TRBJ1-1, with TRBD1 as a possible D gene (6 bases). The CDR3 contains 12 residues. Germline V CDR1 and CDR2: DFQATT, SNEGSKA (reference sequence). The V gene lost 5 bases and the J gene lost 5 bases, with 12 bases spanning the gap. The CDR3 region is CSAAQGSTEAFF. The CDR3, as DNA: TGCAGTGCTGCCCAGGGGAGTACTGAAGCTTTCTTT.

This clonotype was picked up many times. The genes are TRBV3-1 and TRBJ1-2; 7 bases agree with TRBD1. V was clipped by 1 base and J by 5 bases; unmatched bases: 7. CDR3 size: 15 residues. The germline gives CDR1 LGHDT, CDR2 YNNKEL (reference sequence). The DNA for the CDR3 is TGTGCCAGCAGCCAAGCGGAGACAGGGTTGTATGGCTACACCTTC. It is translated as CASSQAETGLYGYTF.

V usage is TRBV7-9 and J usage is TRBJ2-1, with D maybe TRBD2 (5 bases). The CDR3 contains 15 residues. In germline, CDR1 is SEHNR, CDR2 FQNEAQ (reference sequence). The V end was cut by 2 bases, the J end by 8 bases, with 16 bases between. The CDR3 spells CASSLLAGIIYEQFF. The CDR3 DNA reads TGTGCCAGCAGCTTACTAGCAGGTATTATATATGAGCAGTTCTTC.

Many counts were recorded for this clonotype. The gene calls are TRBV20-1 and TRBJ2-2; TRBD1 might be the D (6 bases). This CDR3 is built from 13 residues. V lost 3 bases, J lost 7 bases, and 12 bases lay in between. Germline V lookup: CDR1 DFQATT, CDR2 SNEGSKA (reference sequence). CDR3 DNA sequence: TGCAGTGCTAGTAGGGGGTCAGGCGGGGAGCTGTTTTTT. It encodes CSASRGSGGELFF.

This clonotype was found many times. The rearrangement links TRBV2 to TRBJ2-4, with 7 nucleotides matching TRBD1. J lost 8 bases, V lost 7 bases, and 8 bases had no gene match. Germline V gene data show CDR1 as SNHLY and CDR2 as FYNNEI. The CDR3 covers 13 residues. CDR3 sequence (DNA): TGTGCCAGCACCCCGACAGGGTGGGACATTCAGTACTTC. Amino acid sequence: CASTPTGWDIQYF. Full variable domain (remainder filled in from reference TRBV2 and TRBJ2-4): EPEVTQTPSHQVTQMGQEVILRCVPISNHLYFYWYRQILGQKVEFLVSFYNNEISEKSEIFDDQFSVERPDGSNFTLKIRSTKLEDSAMYFCASTPTGWDIQYFGAGTRLSVL.

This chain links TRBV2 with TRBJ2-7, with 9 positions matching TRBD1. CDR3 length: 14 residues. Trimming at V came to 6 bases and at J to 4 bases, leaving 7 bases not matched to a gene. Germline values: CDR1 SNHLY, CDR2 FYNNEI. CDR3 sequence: CASRGRGQGYEQYF. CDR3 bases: TGTGCCAGCAGGGGACGGGGACAGGGTTACGAGCAGTACTTC.

CDR3 coding DNA: TGTGCCAGTAGTACTAGACAGGGGGATACGCAGTATTTT. This encodes CASSTRQGDTQYF. This chain links TRBV19 with TRBJ2-3; TRBD1 matches at 8 bases. The J segment lost 6 bases and the V segment lost 4 bases, leaving 3 bases of the junction unmatched. The length of the CDR3 is 13 residues. From germline, CDR1 is LNHDA and CDR2 SQIVND (reference sequence). Supplemented by reference TRBV19 and TRBJ2-3, the full variable domain reads DGGITQSPKYLFRKEGQNVTLSCEQNLNHDAMYWYRQDPGQGLRLIYYSQIVNDFQKGDIAEGYSVSREKKESFPLTVTSAQKNPTAFYLCASSTRQGDTQYFGPGTRLTVL.

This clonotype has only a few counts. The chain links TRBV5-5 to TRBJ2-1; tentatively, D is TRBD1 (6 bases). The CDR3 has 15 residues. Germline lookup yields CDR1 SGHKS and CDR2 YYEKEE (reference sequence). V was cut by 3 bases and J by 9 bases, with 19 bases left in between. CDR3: CASSSWLGQYGEQFF. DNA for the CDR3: TGTGCCAGCAGCTCGTGGTTAGGACAGTACGGTGAGCAGTTCTTC.

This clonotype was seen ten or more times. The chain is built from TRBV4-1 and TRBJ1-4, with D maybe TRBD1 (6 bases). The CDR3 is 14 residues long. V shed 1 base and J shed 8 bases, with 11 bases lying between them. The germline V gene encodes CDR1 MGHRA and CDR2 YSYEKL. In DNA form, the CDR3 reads TGCGCCAGCAGCCAAGCTCGGGGGCAAGAAAAACTGTTTTTT. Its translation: CASSQARGQEKLFF.

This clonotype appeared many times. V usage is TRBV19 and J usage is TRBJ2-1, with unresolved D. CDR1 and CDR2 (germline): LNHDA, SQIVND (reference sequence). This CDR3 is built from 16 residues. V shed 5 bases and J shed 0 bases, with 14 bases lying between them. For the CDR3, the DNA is TGTGCCAGTAGTCTTATAAGGGTGAGCTCCTACAATGAGCAGTTCTTC. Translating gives CASSLIRVSSYNEQFF. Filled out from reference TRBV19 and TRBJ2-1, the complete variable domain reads DGGITQSPKYLFRKEGQNVTLSCEQNLNHDAMYWYRQDPGQGLRLIYYSQIVNDFQKGDIAEGYSVSREKKESFPLTVTSAQKNPTAFYLCASSLIRVSSYNEQFFGPGTRLTVL.

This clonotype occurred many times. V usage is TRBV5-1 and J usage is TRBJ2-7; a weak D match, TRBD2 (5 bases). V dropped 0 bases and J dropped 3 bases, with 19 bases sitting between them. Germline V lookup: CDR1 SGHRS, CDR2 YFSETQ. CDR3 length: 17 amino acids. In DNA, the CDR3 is TGCGCCAGCAGCTTGGCCGTATCGCAGCGGAGCTACTACGAGCAGTACTTC. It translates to CASSLAVSQRSYYEQYF.

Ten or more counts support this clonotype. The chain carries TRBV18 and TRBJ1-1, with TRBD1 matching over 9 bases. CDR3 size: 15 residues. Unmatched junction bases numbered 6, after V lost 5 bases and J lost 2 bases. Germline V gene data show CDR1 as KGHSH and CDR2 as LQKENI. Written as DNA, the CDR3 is TGTGCCAGCTCAAACACGGACAGGGGAAACACTGAAGCTTTCTTT. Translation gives CASSNTDRGNTEAFF.

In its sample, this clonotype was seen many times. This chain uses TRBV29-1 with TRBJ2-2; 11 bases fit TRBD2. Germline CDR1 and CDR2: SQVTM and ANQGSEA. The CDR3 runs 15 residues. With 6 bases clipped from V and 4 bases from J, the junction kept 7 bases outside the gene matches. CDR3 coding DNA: TGCAGCGTAACTAGCGGGAGCGCTATCACCGGGGAGCTGTTTTTT. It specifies CSVTSGSAITGELFF.

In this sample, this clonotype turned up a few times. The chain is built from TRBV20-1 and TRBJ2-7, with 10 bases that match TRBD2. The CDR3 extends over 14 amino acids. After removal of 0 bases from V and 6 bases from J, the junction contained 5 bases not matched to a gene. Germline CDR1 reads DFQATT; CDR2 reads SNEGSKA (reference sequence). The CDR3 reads CSAREASGRSEQYF. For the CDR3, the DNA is TGCAGTGCTAGAGAGGCTAGCGGGAGAAGCGAGCAGTACTTC.

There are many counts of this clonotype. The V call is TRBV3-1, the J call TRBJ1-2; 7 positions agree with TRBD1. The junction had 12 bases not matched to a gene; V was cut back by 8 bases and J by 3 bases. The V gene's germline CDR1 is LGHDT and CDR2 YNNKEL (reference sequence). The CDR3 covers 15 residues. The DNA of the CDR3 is TGTGCCAGCCTGGGACAGCAGACCGCTTACTATGGCTACACCTTC. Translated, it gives CASLGQQTAYYGYTF.

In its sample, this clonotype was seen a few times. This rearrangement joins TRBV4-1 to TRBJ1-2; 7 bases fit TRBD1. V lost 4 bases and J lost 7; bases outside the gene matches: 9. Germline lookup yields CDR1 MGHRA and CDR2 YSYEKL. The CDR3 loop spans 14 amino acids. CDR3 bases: TGCGCCAGCAGCCCCATACAGGGGAGCGGTGGCTACACCTTC. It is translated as CASSPIQGSGGYTF.

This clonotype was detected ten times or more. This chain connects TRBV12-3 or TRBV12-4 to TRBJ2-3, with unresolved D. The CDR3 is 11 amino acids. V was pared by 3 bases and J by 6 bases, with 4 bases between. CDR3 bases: TGTGCCAGCAGTTTCTGGGATACGCAGTATTTT. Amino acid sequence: CASSFWDTQYF.

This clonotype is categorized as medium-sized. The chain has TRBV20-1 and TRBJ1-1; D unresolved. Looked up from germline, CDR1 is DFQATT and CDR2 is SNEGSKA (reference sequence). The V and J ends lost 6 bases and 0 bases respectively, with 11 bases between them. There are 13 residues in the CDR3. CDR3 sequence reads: CSAPVSLNTEAFF. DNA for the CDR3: TGCAGTGCCCCAGTCTCATTGAACACTGAAGCTTTCTTT.

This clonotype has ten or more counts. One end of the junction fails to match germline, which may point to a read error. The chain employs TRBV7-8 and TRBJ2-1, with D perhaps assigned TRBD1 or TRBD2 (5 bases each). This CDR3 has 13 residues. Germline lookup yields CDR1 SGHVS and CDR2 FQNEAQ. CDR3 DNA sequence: TGTGCCAGCAGCCCGGGACCCTATAATGAGCAGTTCTTC. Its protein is CASSPGPYNEQFF.

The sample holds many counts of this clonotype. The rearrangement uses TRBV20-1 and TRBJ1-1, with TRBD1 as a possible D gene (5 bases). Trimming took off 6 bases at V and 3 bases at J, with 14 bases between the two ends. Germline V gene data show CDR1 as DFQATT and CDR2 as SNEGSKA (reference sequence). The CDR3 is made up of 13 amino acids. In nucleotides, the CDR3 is TGCAGTGCCCGGGGGGGTAGGGACACTGAAGCTTTCTTT. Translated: CSARGGRDTEAFF.

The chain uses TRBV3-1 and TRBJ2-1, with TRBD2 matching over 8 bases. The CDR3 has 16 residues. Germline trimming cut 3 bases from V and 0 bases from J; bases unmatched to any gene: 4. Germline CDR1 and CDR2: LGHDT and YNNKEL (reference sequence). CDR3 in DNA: TGTGCCAGCAGCCACCAACTAGCGGCCTCCTACAATGAGCAGTTCTTC. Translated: CASSHQLAASYNEQFF.